These 7 T cell receptor beta chains were sequenced from one sample in a study of OX40 agonist ivuxolimab in advanced cancers. Repertoires were generated with immunoSEQ multiplex PCR, while TCRdb's copy carries only in-frame clones and drops some. Of about 77,000 clones in the sample, approximately 82% were seen once. Sequenced here: CD4+ or CD8+ T cells sorted from blood, sampled in a trial of the OX40 agonist ivuxolimab. These receptors originate from an adult with an advanced solid tumor such as melanoma, head and neck, liver or kidney cancer.

This clone appeared a single time. The chain employs TRBV5-1 and TRBJ1-5; TRBD1 might be the D (5 bases). The germline gives CDR1 SGHRS, CDR2 YFSETQ. This CDR3 region has 15 residues. Between the trimmed V and J ends, which lost 0 bases and 6 bases, there was a span of 13 bases. The CDR3, as DNA: TGCGCCAGCAGCTTGGACGGCAGGGATGGTCAGCCCCAGCATTTT. Its translation: CASSLDGRDGQPQHF.

The chain couples TRBV6-6 to TRBJ1-1; maybe TRBD1 (6 bases). V shed 2 bases and J shed 10 bases, with 8 bases lying between them. The CDR3 totals 11 residues. Germline V gene sequence: CDR1 MNHNY, CDR2 SVGAGI (reference sequence). The CDR3 sequence: CASSYGRGAFF. DNA for the CDR3: TGTGCCAGCAGTTACGGCAGGGGAGCTTTCTTT.

The rearrangement links TRBV6-5 to TRBJ1-2; D ambiguous. V lost 7 bases and J 3 bases, leaving 15 bases between the germline ends. The CDR3 totals 14 residues. Germline V gives CDR1 MNHEY, CDR2 SVGAGI. CDR3 in DNA: TGTGCCAGCAACCGAGCTAATACTCACTATGGCTACACCTTC. Translating gives CASNRANTHYGYTF.

V gene TRBV18 combines with J gene TRBJ2-7, with D possibly matching TRBD1 (6 bases). From germline, CDR1 is KGHSH and CDR2 LQKENI. The V end was cut by 6 bases, the J end by 3 bases, with 12 bases between. The CDR3 has 13 amino acids. CDR3 protein: CASSRGHSYEQYF. The CDR3 nucleotides read TGTGCCAGCTCGAGGGGACATAGCTACGAGCAGTACTTC.

The chain carries TRBV9 and TRBJ2-3, with 7 bases identical to TRBD2. Germline V gives CDR1 SGDLS, CDR2 YYNGEE. J was trimmed by 2 bases and V by 3 bases; bases with no gene match: 6. This CDR3 has 15 residues. The CDR3 is CASSAGLDNTDTQYF. The CDR3 DNA sequence: TGTGCCAGCAGCGCCGGACTAGATAACACAGATACGCAGTATTTT.

The genes are TRBV10-3 and TRBJ1-2; tentative D call: TRBD1 (5 bases). Germline CDR1 is ENHRY and CDR2 is SYGVKD. CDR3 length: 15 residues. Trimming removed 0 bases from V and 2 bases from J, with 10 bases in between. The chain's CDR3 is CAISESKAGNYGYTF. The CDR3 bases are TGTGCCATCAGTGAGTCGAAGGCAGGGAACTATGGCTACACCTTC.

The rearrangement uses TRBV28 and TRBJ1-2; TRBD1 matches at 11 bases. The J segment lost 4 bases and the V segment lost 8 bases, leaving 3 bases of the junction unmatched. From germline, CDR1 is MDHEN and CDR2 SYDVKM. CDR3 length equals 13 residues. CDR3 protein: CASWTGGGYGYTF. DNA of the CDR3: TGTGCCAGCTGGACAGGGGGCGGCTATGGCTACACCTTC.